The rows below give T cell receptor beta chains drawn from one sample of a study of blood T cell repertoires in COVID-19. Sequenced by immunoSEQ multiplex PCR; TCRdb stores in-frame clones only, minus some. The sample has about 100,000 clones; about 90% are singletons. Specimen: peripheral blood. The receptor set was obtained from a human donor in a cohort sampled during active COVID-19. The CDR3 runs from the conserved cysteine through the conserved F or W. The D gene is left open where the match is weak. Not all rows give a size; the values are once, few, many and, for expanded clones, a class.

TRBJ2-1 16 TRBV5-4 NA TRBD2 TGTGCCAGCAGCTCCGAACTAGCGGCTTCCTACAATGAGCAGTTCTTC CASSSELAASYNEQFF
TRBJ2-7 12 TRBV30 few NA TGTGCCTGGAGTGCAGGGGCCTACGAGCAGTACTTC CAWSAGAYEQYF
TRBJ1-6 14 TRBV28 NA NA TGTGCCAGCACCGGGACGGGGGACAATTCACCCCTCCACTTT CASTGTGDNSPLHF
TRBJ2-3 12 TRBV5-5 NA NA TGTGCCAGCAGCACGCGTGTGGATACGCAGTATTTT CASSTRVDTQYF
TRBJ1-2 13 TRBV30 NA NA TGTGCCTGGAGCCGGTCTCGTCTCTATGGCTACACCTTC CAWSRSRLYGYTF
TRBJ2-2 16 TRBV18 NA TRBD2 TGTGCCAGCTCATCGACCCTAGCGGGAGGCTACGGGGAGCTGTTTTTT CASSSTLAGGYGELFF
TRBJ2-3 14 TRBV7-9 NA TRBD2 TGTGCCATCGGGACTAGCGGGAGTCGGGATACGCAGTATTTT CAIGTSGSRDTQYF
TRBJ2-5 17 TRBV7-3 NA TRBD1 TGTGCCAGCAGCTTGGGTCCCGGGACAGGGGGCGGAGAGACCCAGTACTTC CASSLGPGTGGGETQYF
TRBJ2-3 14 TRBV11-3 NA NA TGTGCCAGCAGCTTAGGAGGGCTCACAGATACGCAGTATTTT CASSLGGLTDTQYF
TRBJ2-1 14 TRBV2 NA TRBD1 TGTGCCAGCAGTGTCACAGGGGGCTACAATGAGCAGTTCTTC CASSVTGGYNEQFF
TRBJ1-6 15 TRBV28 once NA TGTGCCAGCAGTTTAGTAGACAGCTATAATTCACCCCTCCACTTT CASSLVDSYNSPLHF
TRBJ1-5 12 TRBV4-1 NA NA TGCGCCAGCAGCCTACTGAATCAGCCCCAGCATTTT CASSLLNQPQHF
TRBJ2-7 14 TRBV5-1 NA TRBD1 TGCGCCAGCAGCTCAGGACAGGGCACCCACGAGCAGTACTTC CASSSGQGTHEQYF
TRBJ2-7 14 TRBV5-1 NA NA TGCGCCAGCAGCTTGATTAGCGGACCCTACGAGCAGTACTTC CASSLISGPYEQYF
TRBJ1-2 14 TRBV5-1 NA TRBD1 TGCGCCAGCAGGTCCGGGACAGGGCCCTATGGCTACACCTTC CASRSGTGPYGYTF
TRBJ1-6 16 TRBV2 NA TRBD1 TGTGCCAGCAGCACTGACAGGGTCAGTTTTAATTCACCCCTCCACTTT CASSTDRVSFNSPLHF
TRBJ2-7 16 TRBV7-9 NA TRBD1 TGTGCCAGCAGCCTAGACACCGGGACAGGCTTCGGCGAGCAGTACTTC CASSLDTGTGFGEQYF
TRBJ1-2 15 TRBV7-9 NA NA TGTGCCAGCAGCCCGGGGAGCTCAGCTAACTATGGCTACACCTTC CASSPGSSANYGYTF
TRBJ1-3 15 TRBV7-9 NA TRBD1 TGTGCCAGCAGCCATGACAGGGTTCCTGGAAACACCATATATTTT CASSHDRVPGNTIYF
TRBJ2-1 16 TRBV5-1 NA NA TGCGCCAGCAGCTTGGTTGGTAGCGGAGGCAACAATGAGCAGTTCTTC CASSLVGSGGNNEQFF
TRBJ2-2 18 TRBV11-2 NA TRBD1 TGTGCCAGCAGTTCAATAATGGGTGGGGGACAGGGTGCCGGGGAGCTGTTTTTT CASSSIMGGGQGAGELFF
TRBJ2-2 18 TRBV6-2/TRBV6-3 NA TRBD2 TGTGCCAGCATCCCGGGACTAGCGGGAGCCATAGGTACCGGGGAGCTGTTTTTT CASIPGLAGAIGTGELFF
TRBJ2-7 13 TRBV14 NA NA TGTGCCAGCAGCCGACAGTGGCCACGCGAGCAGTACTTC CASSRQWPREQYF
TRBJ1-1 12 TRBV6-2/TRBV6-3 NA TRBD1 TGTGCCAGCAGTAACCCGGGACAGCAGGCTTTCTTT CASSNPGQQAFF
TRBJ2-1 14 TRBV5-1 NA NA TGCGCCAGCAGCTCAACAGACAGAAACAATGAGCAGTTCTTC CASSSTDRNNEQFF
TRBJ2-2 12 TRBV6-6 NA NA TGTGCCAGCAGTTCCCTGTCCGGGGAGCTGTTTTTT CASSSLSGELFF
TRBJ1-2 12 TRBV28 NA NA TGTGCCAGCAGTTTATTGGGCAGGAGCTACACCTTC CASSLLGRSYTF